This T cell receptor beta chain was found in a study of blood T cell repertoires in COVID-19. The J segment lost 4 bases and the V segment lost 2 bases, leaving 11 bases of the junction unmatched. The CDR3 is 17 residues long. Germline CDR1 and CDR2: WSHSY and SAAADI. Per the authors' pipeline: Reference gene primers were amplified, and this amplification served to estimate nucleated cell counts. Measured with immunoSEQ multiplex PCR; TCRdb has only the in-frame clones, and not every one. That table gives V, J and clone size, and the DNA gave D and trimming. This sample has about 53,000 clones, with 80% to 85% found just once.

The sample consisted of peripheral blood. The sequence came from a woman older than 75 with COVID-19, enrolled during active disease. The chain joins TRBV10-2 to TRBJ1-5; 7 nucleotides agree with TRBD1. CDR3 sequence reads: CASSETSRDRKNQPQHF. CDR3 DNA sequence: TGCGCCAGCAGTGAGACCTCCCGGGACAGAAAAAATCAGCCCCAGCATTTT.